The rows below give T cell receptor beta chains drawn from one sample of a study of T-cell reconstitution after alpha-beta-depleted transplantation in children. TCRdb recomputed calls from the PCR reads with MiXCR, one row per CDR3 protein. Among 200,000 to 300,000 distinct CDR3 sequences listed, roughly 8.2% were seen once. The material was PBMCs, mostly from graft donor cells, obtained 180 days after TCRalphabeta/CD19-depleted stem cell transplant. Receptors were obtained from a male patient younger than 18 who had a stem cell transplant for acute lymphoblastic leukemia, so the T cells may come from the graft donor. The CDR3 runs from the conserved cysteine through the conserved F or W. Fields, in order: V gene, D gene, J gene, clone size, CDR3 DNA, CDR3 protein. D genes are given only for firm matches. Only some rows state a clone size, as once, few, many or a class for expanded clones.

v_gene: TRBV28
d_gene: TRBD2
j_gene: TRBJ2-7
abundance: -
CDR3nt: TGTGCCAGCAGCGGCGGGGGAGGTCACTACGAGCAGTACTTC
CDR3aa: CASSGGGGHYEQYF

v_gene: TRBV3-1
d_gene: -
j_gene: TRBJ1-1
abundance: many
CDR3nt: TGTGCCAGCAGCCAGGCAATGAACACTGAAGCTTTCTTT
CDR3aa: CASSQAMNTEAFF

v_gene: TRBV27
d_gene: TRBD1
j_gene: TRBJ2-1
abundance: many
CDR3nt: TGTGCCAGCAGTCACCGACAGGGGAGCTCCTACAATGAGCAGTTCTTC
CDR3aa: CASSHRQGSSYNEQFF

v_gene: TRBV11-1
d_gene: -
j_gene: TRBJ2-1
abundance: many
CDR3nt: TGTGCCAGCAGCATAATGAACAATGAGCAGTTCTTC
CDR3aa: CASSIMNNEQFF

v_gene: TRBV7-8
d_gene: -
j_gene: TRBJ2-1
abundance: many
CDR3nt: TGTGCCAGCAGCTTAGCCCCGGCAGGATTCTACAATGAGCAGTTCTTC
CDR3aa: CASSLAPAGFYNEQFF

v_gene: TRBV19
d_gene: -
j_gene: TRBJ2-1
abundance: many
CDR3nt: TGTGCCAGTAGTCGCGGCGCTTCAGGGCACAATGAGCAGTTCTTC
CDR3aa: CASSRGASGHNEQFF

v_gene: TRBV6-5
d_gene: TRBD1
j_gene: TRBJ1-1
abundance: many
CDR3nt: TGTGCCAGCAGTTACCCCCCCGGGACAGCTGGAGGGGGCACTGAAGCTTTCTTT
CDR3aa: CASSYPPGTAGGGTEAFF

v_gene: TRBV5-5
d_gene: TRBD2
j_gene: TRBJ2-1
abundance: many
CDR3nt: TGTGCCAGCAGCGGGGGACTAGCGGGAGTATCCAATGAGCAGTTCTTC
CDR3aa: CASSGGLAGVSNEQFF

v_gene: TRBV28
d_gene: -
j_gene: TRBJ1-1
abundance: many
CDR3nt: TGTGCCACCCAAAACCCCCCGTCTGAAGCTTTCTTT
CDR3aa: CATQNPPSEAFF

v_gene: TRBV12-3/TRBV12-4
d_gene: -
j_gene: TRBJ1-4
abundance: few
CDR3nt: TGTGCCAGCAGTTTGGAGGTCGGGGGGGCCGGTGAAAAACTGTTTTTT
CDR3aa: CASSLEVGGAGEKLFF

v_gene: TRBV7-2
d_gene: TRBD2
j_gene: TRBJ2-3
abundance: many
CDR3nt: TGTGCCAGCAGCTTACAAAAGCGGGGGACAGATACGCAGTATTTT
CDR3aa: CASSLQKRGTDTQYF

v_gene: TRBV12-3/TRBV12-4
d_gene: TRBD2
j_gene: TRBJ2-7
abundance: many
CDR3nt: TGTGCCAGCAGTTTCGGGGGGGGCTCCTACGAGCAGTACTTC
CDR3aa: CASSFGGGSYEQYF

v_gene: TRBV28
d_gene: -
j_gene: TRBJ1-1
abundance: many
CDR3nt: TGTGCCAGCAGTTTTAGGCCGGCAAGGGACACTGAAGCTTTCTTT
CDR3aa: CASSFRPARDTEAFF

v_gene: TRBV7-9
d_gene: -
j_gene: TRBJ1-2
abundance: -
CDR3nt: TGTGCCAGCACCCCTCGGGGGTCTGGCTACACCTTC
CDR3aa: CASTPRGSGYTF

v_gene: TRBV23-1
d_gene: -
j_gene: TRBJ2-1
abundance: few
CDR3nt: TGCGCCAGCAGTCAAGGGGAGATGGAAGGGAATGAGCAGTTCTTC
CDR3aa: CASSQGEMEGNEQFF

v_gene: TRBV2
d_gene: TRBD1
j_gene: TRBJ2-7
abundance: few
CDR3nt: TGTGCCAGCAGTGAAAAGGGACAGGGAATCTACGAGCAGTACTTC
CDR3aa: CASSEKGQGIYEQYF

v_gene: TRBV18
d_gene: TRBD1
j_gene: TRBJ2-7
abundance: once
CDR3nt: TGTGCCAGCTCACTCCTCGATGACAGGGTCCAAAGCTCCTACGAGCAGTACTTC
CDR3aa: CASSLLDDRVQSSYEQYF

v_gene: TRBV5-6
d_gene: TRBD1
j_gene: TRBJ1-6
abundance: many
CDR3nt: TGTGCCAGCAGAAATGAACAGGGGGCTAATTCACCCCTCCACTTT
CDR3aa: CASRNEQGANSPLHF

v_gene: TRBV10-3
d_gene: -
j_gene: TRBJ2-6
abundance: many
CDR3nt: TGTGCCATCAGTGAGTCCCTATCGGGTGGGGGAGCTGGGGCCAACGTCCTGACTTTC
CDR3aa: CAISESLSGGGAGANVLTF

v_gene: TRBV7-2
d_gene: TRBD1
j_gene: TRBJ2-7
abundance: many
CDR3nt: TGTGCCAGCAGCAACCGGGACAGCTACTCCTACGAGCAGTACTTC
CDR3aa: CASSNRDSYSYEQYF

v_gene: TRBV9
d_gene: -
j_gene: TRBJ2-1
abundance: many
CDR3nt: TGTGCCAGCAGCTCATCGAACAGGGTCAATGAGCAGTTCTTC
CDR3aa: CASSSSNRVNEQFF

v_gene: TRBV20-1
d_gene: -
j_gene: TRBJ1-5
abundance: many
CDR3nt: TGCAGTGCTATGCAAGGATATCAGCCCCAGCATTTT
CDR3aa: CSAMQGYQPQHF

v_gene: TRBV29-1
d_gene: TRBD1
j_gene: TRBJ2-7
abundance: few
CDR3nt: TGCAGCGTTGTAAGGGACAGGGGGCAGCAGTACTTC
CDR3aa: CSVVRDRGQQYF

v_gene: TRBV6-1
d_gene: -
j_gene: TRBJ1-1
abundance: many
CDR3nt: TGTGCCAGCAGCCCCCCGGGGGGAAGAGGCACTGAAGCTTTCTTT
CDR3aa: CASSPPGGRGTEAFF

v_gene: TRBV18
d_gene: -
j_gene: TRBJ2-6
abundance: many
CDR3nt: TGTGCCAGCTCACCTTTCGCAGGCTCTGGGGCCAACGTCCTGACTTTC
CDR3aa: CASSPFAGSGANVLTF

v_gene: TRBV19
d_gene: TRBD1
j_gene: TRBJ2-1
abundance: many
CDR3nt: TGTGCCAGTAGTTTCGGGACAGGGCTCGATGAGCAGTTCTTC
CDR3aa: CASSFGTGLDEQFF

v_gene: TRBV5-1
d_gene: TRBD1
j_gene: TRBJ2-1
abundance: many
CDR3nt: TGCGCCAGCACCCCGCGGACAGGGGGGTTCAATGAGCAGTTCTTC
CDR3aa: CASTPRTGGFNEQFF

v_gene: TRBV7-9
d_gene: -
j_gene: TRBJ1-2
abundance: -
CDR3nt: TGTGCCAGCGGCCTCGGGCCAGCCGATGGCTACACCTTC
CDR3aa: CASGLGPADGYTF

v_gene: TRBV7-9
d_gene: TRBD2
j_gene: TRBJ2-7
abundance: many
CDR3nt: TGTGCCAGCAGTGTCTGGGCGGGGGGGACCTACGAGCAGTACTTC
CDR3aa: CASSVWAGGTYEQYF

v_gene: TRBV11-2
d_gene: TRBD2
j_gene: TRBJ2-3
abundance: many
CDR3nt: TGTGCCAGCAGCTCCATAGCGGGAGGGATAGATACGCAGTATTTT
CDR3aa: CASSSIAGGIDTQYF

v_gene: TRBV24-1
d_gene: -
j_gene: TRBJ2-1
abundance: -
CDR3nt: TGTGGCACCAGTGATTTGGCGGCCTCCTACAATGAGCAGTTCTTC
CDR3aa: CGTSDLAASYNEQFF